One T cell receptor (beta chain) is described in this entry. V was pared by 5 bases and J by 2 bases, with 16 bases between. Looked up from germline, CDR1 is MNHEY and CDR2 is SMNVEV (reference sequence). The CDR3 spans 16 residues. Assay used: immunoSEQ multiplex PCR; TCRdb lists only in-frame clones, some missing. The table records 29,000 or so clones, roughly 87% of them present only once. These data are taken from a study of control samples from healthy donors and cancer patients. The rearrangement links TRBV27 to TRBJ1-5; D not resolved. The origin of this receptor is a female donor with melanoma. Source material: formalin-fixed, paraffin-embedded tissue. The CDR3, as DNA: TGTGCCAGCAGTGTGGTGGGCGATGCGGGCAATCAGCCCCAGCATTTT. Protein: CASSVVGDAGNQPQHF.